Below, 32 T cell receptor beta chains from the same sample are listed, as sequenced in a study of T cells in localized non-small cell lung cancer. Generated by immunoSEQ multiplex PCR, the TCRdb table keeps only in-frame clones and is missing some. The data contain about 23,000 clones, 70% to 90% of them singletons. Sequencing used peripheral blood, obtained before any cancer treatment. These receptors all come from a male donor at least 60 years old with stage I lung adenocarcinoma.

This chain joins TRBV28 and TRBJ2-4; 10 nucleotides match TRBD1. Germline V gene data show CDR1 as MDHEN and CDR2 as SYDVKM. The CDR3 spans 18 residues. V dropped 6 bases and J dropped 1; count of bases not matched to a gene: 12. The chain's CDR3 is CASRRPGQGTEAKNIQYF. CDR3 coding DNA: TGTGCCAGCAGGCGTCCGGGACAGGGGACGGAGGCCAAAAACATTCAGTACTTC.

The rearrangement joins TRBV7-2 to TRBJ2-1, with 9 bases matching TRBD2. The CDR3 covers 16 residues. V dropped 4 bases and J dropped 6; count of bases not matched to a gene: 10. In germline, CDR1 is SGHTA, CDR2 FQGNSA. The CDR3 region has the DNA TGTGCCAGCAGCTATCAGGGCGGGGGGGCCTCCAATGAGCAGTTCTTC. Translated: CASSYQGGGASNEQFF.

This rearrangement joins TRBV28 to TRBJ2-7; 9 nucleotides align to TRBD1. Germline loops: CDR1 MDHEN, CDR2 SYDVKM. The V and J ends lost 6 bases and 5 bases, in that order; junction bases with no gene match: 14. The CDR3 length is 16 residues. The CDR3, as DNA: TGTGCCAGCAGACCTCCGGGACAGGGTGTTCCGGACGAGCAGTACTTC. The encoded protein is CASRPPGQGVPDEQYF.

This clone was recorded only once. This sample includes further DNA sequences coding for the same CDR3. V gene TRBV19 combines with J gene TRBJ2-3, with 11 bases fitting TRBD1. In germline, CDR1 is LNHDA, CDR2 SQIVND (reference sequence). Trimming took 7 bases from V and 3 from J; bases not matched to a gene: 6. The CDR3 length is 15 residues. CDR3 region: CASTLGTGGTDTQYF. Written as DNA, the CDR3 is TGTGCCAGTACCCTTGGGACAGGGGGAACAGATACGCAGTATTTT.

The CDR3 spells CASSVLQGAPGFTEAFF. The CDR3 DNA reads as TGTGCCAGTAGTGTACTACAGGGGGCGCCCGGGTTCACTGAAGCTTTCTTT. V is TRBV19 and J is TRBJ1-1; 9 bases match TRBD1. With V trimmed by 5 bases and J by 4 bases, 14 bases remained unmatched. The CDR3 totals 17 residues. Germline V gene lookup returns CDR1 LNHDA and CDR2 SQIVND (reference sequence).

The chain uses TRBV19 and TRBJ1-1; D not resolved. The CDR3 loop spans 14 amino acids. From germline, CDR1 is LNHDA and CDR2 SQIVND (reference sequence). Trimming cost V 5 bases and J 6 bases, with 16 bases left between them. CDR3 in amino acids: CASSLKTDFAEAFF. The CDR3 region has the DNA TGTGCCAGTAGTCTAAAGACGGACTTTGCTGAAGCTTTCTTT.

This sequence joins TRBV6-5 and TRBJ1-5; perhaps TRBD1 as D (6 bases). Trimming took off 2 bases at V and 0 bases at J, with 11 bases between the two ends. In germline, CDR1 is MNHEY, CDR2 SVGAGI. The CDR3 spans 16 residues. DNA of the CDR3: TGTGCCAGCAGTTACCGGGGGGCGGATAGCAATCAGCCCCAGCATTTT. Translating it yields CASSYRGADSNQPQHF.

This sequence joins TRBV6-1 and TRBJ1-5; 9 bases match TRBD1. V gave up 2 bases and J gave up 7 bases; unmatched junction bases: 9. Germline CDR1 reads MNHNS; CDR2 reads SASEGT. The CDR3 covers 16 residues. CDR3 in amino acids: CASSEITGGAWQPQHF. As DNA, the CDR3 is TGTGCCAGCAGTGAAATAACAGGGGGCGCCTGGCAGCCCCAGCATTTT.

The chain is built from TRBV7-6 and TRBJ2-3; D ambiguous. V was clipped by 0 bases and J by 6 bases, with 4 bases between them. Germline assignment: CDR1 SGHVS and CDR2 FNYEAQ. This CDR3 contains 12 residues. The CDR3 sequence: CASSLALDTQYF. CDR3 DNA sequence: TGTGCCAGCAGCTTAGCGCTGGATACGCAGTATTTT.

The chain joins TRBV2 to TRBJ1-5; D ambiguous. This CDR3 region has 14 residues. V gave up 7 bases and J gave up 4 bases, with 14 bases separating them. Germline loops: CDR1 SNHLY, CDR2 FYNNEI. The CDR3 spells CASNLNVRNQPQHF. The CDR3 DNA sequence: TGTGCCAGCAATCTAAACGTACGGAATCAGCCCCAGCATTTT. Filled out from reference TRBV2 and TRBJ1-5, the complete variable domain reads EPEVTQTPSHQVTQMGQEVILRCVPISNHLYFYWYRQILGQKVEFLVSFYNNEISEKSEIFDDQFSVERPDGSNFTLKIRSTKLEDSAMYFCASNLNVRNQPQHFGDGTRLSIL.

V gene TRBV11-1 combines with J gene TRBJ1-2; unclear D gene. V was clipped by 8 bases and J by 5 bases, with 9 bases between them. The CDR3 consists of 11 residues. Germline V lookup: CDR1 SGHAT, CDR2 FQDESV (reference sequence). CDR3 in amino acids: CASGQQYGYTF. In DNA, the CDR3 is TGTGCCAGCGGTCAGCAATATGGCTACACCTTC.

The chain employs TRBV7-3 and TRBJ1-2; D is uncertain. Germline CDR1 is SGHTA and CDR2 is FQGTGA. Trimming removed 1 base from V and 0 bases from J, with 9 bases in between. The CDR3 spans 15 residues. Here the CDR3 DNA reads TGTGCCAGCAGCTTAAACGGTGGCTCTAACTATGGCTACACCTTC. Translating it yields CASSLNGGSNYGYTF.

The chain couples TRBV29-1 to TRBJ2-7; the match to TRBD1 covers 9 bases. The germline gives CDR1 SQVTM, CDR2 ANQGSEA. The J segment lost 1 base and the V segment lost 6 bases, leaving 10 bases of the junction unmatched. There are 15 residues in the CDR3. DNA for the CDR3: TGCAGCGTAATTACGGACAGGGGAAGTTCCTACGAGCAGTACTTC. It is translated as CSVITDRGSSYEQYF.

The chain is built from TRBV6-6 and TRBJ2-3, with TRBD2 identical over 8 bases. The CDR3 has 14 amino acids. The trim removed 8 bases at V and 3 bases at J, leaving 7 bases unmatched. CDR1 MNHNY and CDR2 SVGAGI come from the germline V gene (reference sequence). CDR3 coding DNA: TGTGCCAGCCAAACGGGGGGGCGAACAGATACGCAGTATTTT. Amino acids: CASQTGGRTDTQYF.

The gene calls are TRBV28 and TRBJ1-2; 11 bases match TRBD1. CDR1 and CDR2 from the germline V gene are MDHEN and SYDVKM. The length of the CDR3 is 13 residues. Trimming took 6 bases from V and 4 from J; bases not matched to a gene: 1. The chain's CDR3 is CASRGTGGYGYTF. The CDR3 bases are TGTGCCAGCAGGGGGACAGGGGGCTATGGCTACACCTTC.

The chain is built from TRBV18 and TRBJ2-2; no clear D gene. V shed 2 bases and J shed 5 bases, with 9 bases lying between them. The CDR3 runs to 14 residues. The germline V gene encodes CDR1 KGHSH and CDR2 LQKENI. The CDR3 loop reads CASSPGVETGELFF. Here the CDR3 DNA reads TGTGCCAGCTCACCAGGGGTTGAGACCGGGGAGCTGTTTTTT.

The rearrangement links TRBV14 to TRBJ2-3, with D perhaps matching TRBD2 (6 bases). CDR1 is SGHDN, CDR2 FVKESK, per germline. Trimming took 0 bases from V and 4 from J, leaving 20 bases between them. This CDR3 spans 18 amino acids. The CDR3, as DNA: TGTGCCAGCAGCCAAGACCCCATGGCACCAGCGGGCCCAGATACGCAGTATTTT. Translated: CASSQDPMAPAGPDTQYF.

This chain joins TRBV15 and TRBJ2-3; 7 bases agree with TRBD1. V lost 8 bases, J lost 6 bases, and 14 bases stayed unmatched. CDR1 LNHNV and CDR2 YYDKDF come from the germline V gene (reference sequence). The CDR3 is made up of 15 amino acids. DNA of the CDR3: TGTGCCACCGGTATTCTGGACAGGTCATACGATACGCAGTATTTT. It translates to CATGILDRSYDTQYF.

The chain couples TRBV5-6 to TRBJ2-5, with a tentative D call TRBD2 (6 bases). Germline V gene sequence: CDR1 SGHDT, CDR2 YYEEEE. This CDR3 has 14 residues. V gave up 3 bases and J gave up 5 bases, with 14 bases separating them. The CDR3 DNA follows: TGTGCCAGCAGCTCCTCGGGGGTGTGGGAGACCCAGTACTTC. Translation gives CASSSSGVWETQYF.

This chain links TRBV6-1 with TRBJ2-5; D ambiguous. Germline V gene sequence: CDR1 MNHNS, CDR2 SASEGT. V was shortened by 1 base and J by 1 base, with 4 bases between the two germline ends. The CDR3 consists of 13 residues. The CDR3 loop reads CASSEGVQETQYF. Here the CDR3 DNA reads TGTGCCAGCAGTGAAGGGGTCCAAGAGACCCAGTACTTC.

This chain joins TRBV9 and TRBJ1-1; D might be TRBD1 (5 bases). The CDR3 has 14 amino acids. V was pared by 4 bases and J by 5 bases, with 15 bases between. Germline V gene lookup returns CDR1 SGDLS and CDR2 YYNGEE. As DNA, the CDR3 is TGTGCCAGCAGCCCTGCCGGGCGGGGGACTGAAGCTTTCTTT. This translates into CASSPAGRGTEAFF.

CDR3 nucleotide sequence: TGCAGCGTTGAACTTGGGACAGGGCTCTACGAGCAGTACTTC. Translating gives CSVELGTGLYEQYF. The rearrangement links TRBV29-1 to TRBJ2-7; 9 nucleotides align to TRBD1. V dropped 2 bases and J dropped 3; count of bases not matched to a gene: 5. This CDR3 is 14 amino acids long. Germline CDR1 and CDR2: SQVTM and ANQGSEA.

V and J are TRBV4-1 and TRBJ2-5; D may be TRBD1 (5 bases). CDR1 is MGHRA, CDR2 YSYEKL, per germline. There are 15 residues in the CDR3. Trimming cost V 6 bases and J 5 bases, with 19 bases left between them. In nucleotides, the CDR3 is TGCGCCAGCAGTCGCCTAGGGGTAGATGGCGAGACCCAGTACTTC. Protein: CASSRLGVDGETQYF.

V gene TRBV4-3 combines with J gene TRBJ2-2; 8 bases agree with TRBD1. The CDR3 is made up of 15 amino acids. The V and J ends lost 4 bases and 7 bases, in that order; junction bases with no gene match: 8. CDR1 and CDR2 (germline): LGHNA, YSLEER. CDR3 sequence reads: CASSRRGLESGELFF. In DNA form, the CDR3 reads TGCGCCAGCAGCCGCAGGGGGCTGGAGAGCGGGGAGCTGTTTTTT.

The CDR3 sequence: CAFHRDRGRRGTEAFF. CDR3 bases: TGTGCTTTTCACCGGGACAGGGGGCGAAGGGGCACTGAAGCTTTCTTT. The rearrangement links TRBV30 to TRBJ1-1; 12 nucleotides agree with TRBD1. CDR1 and CDR2 from the germline V gene are GTSNPN and SVGIG (reference sequence). The CDR3 length is 16 residues.

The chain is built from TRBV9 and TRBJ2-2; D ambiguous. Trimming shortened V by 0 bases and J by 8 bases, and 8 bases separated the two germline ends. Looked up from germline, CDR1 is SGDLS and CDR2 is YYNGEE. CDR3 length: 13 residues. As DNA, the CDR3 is TGTGCCAGCAGCGTAGGGGTGGTTGGGGAGCTGTTTTTT. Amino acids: CASSVGVVGELFF. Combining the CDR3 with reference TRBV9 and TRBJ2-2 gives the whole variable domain DSGVTQTPKHLITATGQRVTLRCSPRSGDLSVYWYQQSLDQGLQFLIQYYNGEERAKGNILERFSAQQFPDLHSELNLSSLELGDSALYFCASSVGVVGELFFGEGSRLTVL.

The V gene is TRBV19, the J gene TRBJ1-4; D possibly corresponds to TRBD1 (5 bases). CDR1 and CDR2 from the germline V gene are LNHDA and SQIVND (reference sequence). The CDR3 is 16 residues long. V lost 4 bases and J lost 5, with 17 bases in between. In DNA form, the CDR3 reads TGTGCCAGTAGTAACCCGCCGGGACGGTCAAATGAAAAACTGTTTTTT. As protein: CASSNPPGRSNEKLFF.

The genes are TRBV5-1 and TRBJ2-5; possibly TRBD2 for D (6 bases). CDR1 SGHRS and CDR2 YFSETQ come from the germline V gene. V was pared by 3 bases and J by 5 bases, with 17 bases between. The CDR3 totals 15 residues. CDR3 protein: CASSSPYPSEETQYF. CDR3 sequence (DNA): TGCGCCAGCAGCTCGCCTTACCCTAGCGAGGAGACCCAGTACTTC.

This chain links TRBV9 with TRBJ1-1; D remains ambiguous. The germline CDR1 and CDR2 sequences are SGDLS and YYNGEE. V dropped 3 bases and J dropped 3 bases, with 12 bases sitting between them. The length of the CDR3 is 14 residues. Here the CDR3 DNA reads TGTGCCAGCAGCGCTGACGCGGAGTACACTGAAGCTTTCTTT. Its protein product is CASSADAEYTEAFF. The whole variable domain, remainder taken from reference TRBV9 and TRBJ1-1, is DSGVTQTPKHLITATGQRVTLRCSPRSGDLSVYWYQQSLDQGLQFLIQYYNGEERAKGNILERFSAQQFPDLHSELNLSSLELGDSALYFCASSADAEYTEAFFGQGTRLTVV.

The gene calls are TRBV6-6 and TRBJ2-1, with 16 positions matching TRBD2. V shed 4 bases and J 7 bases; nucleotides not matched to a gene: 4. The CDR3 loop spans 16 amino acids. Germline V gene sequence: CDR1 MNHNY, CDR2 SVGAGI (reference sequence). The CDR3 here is CASSSGTSGRGNEQFF. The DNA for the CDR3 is TGTGCCAGCAGTTCCGGGACTAGCGGGAGGGGGAATGAGCAGTTCTTC.

CDR3 DNA: TGTGCCAGCAGCTTGGACATCCTTCTCAGTGGCTACACCTTC. Its protein is CASSLDILLSGYTF. The J gene is TRBJ1-2, the V gene TRBV11-2, with a tentative D call TRBD1 (5 bases). CDR1 and CDR2 (germline): SGHAT, FQNNGV. The ends were cut back, 3 bases at V and 7 bases at J, with 15 bases in the middle. The CDR3 runs 14 residues.

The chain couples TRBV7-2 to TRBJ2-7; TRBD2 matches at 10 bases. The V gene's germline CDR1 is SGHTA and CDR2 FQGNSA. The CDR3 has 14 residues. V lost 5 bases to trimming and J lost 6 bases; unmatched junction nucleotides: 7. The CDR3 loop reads CASSVSGTSAEQYF. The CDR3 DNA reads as TGTGCCAGCAGCGTCTCCGGGACTAGCGCCGAGCAGTACTTC. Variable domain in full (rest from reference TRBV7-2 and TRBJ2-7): GAGVSQSPSNKVTEKGKDVELRCDPISGHTALYWYRQSLGQGLEFLIYFQGNSAPDKSGLPSDRFSAERTGGSVSTLTIQRTQQEDSAVYLCASSVSGTSAEQYFGPGTRLTVT.